This TCR beta chain originates from a study of shared clonotypes between healthy human individuals. The repertoire was sequenced with immunoSEQ multiplex PCR; TCRdb's copy has only in-frame clones and lacks some. The data show more than 400,000 clones, about 78% seen once. Material: PBMCs. This TCR came from a woman aged 40 to 49 in good health. Some clones in this sample may be carry-over from other donors' samples.

CDR3 sequence reads: CASSQPTSGRGNEQFF. The CDR3 region has the DNA TGTGCCAGCTCACAACCGACTAGCGGGAGGGGGAATGAGCAGTTCTTC. This chain connects TRBV18 to TRBJ2-1, with 14 positions matching TRBD2. CDR1 is KGHSH, CDR2 LQKENI, per germline. This CDR3 comprises 16 residues. V lost 4 bases and J lost 7; bases outside the gene matches: 6. Full variable domain (rest looked up from reference TRBV18 and TRBJ2-1): NAGVMQNPRHLVRRRGQEARLRCSPMKGHSHVYWYRQLPEEGLKFMVYLQKENIIDESGMPKERFSAEFPKEGPSILRIQQVVRGDSAAYFCASSQPTSGRGNEQFFGPGTRLTVL.